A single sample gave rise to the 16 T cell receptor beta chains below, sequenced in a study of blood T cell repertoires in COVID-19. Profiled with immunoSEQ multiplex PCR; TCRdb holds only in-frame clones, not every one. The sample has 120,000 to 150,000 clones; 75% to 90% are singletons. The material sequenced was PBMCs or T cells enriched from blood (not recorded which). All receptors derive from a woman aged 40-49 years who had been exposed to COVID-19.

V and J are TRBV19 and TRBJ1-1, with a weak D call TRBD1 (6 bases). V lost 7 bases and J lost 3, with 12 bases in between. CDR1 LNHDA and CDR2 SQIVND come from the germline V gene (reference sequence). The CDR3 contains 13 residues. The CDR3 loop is CASKRGYDTEAFF. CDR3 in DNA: TGTGCCAGTAAAAGGGGGTATGACACTGAAGCTTTCTTT. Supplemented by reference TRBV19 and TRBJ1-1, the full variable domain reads DGGITQSPKYLFRKEGQNVTLSCEQNLNHDAMYWYRQDPGQGLRLIYYSQIVNDFQKGDIAEGYSVSREKKESFPLTVTSAQKNPTAFYLCASKRGYDTEAFFGQGTRLTVV.

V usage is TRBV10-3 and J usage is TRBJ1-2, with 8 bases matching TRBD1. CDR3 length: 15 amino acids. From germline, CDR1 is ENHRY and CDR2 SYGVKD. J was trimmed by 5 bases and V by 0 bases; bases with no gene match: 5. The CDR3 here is CAISESDQGAYGYTF. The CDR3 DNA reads TGTGCCATCAGTGAGTCTGACCAGGGGGCATATGGCTACACCTTC.

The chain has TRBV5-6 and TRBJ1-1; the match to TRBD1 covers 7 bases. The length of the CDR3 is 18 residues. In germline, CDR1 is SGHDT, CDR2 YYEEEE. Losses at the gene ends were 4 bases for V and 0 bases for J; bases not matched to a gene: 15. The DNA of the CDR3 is TGTGCCAGCAGCAGCTTCATCCGGGACAGCACCATGAACACTGAAGCTTTCTTT. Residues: CASSSFIRDSTMNTEAFF.

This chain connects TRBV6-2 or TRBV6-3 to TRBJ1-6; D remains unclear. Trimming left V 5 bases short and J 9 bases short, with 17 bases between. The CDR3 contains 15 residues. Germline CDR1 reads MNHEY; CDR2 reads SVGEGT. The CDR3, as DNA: TGTGCCAGCAGTCCCGGGTCGCGGATGAGTTCACCCCTCCACTTT. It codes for CASSPGSRMSSPLHF.

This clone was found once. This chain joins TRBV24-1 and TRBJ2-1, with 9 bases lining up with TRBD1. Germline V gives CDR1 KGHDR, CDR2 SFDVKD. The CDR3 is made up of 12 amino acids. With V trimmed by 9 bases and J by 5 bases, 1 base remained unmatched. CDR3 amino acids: CATGDRDNEQFF. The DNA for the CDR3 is TGTGCCACCGGGGACAGGGACAATGAGCAGTTCTTC.

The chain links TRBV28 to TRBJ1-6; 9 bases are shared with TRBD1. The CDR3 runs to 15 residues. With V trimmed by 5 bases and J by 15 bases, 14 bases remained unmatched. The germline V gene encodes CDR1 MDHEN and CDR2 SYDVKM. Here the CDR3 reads CASSPLLIQGARLHF. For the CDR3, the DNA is TGTGCCAGCAGTCCCCTTCTAATACAGGGGGCACGCCTCCACTTT.

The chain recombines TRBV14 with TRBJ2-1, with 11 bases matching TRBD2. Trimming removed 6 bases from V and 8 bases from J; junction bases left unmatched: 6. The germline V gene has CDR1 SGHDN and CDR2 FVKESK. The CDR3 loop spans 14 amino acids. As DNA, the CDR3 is TGTGCCAGCAGTCGGCTAGCGGGAGGATATGAGCAGTTCTTC. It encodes CASSRLAGGYEQFF.

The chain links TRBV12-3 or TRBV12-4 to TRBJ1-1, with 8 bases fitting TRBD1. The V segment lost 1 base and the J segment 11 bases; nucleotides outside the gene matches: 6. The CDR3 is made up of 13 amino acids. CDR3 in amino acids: CASSLDGQGGAFF. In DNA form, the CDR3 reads TGTGCCAGCAGTTTAGACGGACAGGGTGGGGCTTTCTTT.

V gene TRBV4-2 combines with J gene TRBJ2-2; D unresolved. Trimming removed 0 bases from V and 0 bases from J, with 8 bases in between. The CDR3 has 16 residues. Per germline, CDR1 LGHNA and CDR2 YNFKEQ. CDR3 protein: CASSQDRSPNTGELFF. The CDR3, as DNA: TGTGCCAGCAGCCAAGATCGTTCCCCGAACACCGGGGAGCTGTTTTTT.

The CDR3 loop is CASKDNAISNQPQHF. CDR3 DNA: TGTGCCAGCAAGGACAACGCAATAAGCAATCAGCCCCAGCATTTT. The chain employs TRBV6-6 and TRBJ1-5; a possible D gene is TRBD1 (5 bases). CDR1 and CDR2 from the germline V gene are MNHNY and SVGAGI (reference sequence). CDR3 length: 15 residues. Trimming left V 7 bases short and J 1 base short, with 14 bases between.

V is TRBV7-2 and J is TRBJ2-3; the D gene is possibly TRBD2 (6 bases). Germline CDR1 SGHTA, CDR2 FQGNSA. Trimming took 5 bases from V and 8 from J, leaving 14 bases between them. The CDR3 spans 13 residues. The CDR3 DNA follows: TGTGCCAGCAGCCGACTAGGAGAGGCTACGCAGTATTTT. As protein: CASSRLGEATQYF.

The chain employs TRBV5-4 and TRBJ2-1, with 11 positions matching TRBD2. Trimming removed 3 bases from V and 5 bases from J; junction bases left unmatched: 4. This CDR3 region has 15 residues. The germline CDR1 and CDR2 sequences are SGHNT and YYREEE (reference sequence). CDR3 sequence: CASSYLAGGHNEQFF. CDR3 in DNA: TGTGCCAGCAGCTATCTAGCGGGAGGCCACAATGAGCAGTTCTTC.

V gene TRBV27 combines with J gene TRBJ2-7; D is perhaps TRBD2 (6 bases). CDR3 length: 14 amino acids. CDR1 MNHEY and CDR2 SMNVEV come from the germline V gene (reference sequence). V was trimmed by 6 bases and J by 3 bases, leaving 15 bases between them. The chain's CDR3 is CASRVSGAHYEQYF. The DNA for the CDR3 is TGTGCCAGCAGGGTCTCGGGAGCCCACTACGAGCAGTACTTC.

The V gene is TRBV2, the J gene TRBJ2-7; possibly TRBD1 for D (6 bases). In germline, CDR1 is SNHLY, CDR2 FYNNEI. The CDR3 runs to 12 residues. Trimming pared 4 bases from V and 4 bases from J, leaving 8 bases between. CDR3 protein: CASSVDRYEQYF. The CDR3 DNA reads TGTGCCAGCAGTGTGGACAGATACGAGCAGTACTTC.

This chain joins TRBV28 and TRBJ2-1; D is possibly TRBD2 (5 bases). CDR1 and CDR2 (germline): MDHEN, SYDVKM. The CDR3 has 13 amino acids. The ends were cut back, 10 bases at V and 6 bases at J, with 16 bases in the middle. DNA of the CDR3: TGTGCCACTTACGGGCTAGAGGGCAATGAGCAGTTCTTC. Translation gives CATYGLEGNEQFF.

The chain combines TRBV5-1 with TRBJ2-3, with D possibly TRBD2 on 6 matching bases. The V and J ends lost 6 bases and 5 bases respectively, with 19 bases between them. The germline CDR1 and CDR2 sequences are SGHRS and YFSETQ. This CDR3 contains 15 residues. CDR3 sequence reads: CASKGRLAGLDTQYF. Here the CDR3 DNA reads TGCGCCAGCAAGGGACGCCTCGCGGGGTTAGATACGCAGTATTTT.